This TCR beta chain stems from a study of blood T cell repertoires in COVID-19. About the research overall: Material from acute and convalescent COVID-19 was sourced from the United States, Italy and Spain. In each case, the material was cDNA or gDNA derived from T cells, B-cell-depleted T cells, or PBMCs.

As processed by the authors: Estimates of nucleated cell counts were drawn from the amplification of reference gene primers. TCRdb's copy holds only in-frame clones and misses some; the assay was immunoSEQ multiplex PCR. Clone size and V and J calls were adopted from that table, with D and trimming inferred from the DNA. The table shows approximately 90,000 clones, with 85% occurring only once. The count of this clone is one. Germline V gives CDR1 SGHVS, CDR2 FQNEAQ. The CDR3 is 17 amino acids. V gave up 5 bases and J gave up 4 bases; unmatched junction bases: 8. The chain recombines TRBV7-8 with TRBJ2-2; 12 positions agree with TRBD2. The specimen sequenced was peripheral blood. This clonotype was sampled from a man over 45 with acute or convalescent COVID-19. CDR3 nucleotides: TGTGCCAGCAGCCCTAGCGGGAGGGCGGGAACCACCGGGGAGCTGTTTTTT. Its translation is CASSPSGRAGTTGELFF.